The rows below give T cell receptor beta chains drawn from one sample of a study of early T cells in non-severe SARS-CoV-2 infection. TCRdb ran MiXCR on the 5' RACE reads and lists one entry per CDR3 protein. This sample yields 25,000 to 30,000 distinct CDR3 sequences, of which 5.8% are seen a single time; approximately 5.5% belongs to the top ten. The sequenced material came from whole blood. These TCRs come from an adult who was a healthcare worker with PCR-confirmed SARS-CoV-2 infection or an uninfected control (not recorded which). CDR3s include the opening cysteine and the closing phenylalanine or tryptophan. A D gene is named only where the DNA matches it firmly. Not every row has a clone size; where given, it reads once, few, many or a size class.

d_gene	v_gene	abundance	len	j_gene	CDR3aa	CDR3nt
.	TRBV7-2	many	15	TRBJ1-5	CASSLTYRDGQPQHF	TGTGCCAGCAGCTTAACTTACAGGGACGGTCAGCCCCAGCATTTT
.	TRBV2	many	15	TRBJ2-3	CASRRLEEGTDTQYF	TGTGCCAGCAGGCGACTAGAGGAGGGCACAGATACGCAGTATTTT
TRBD2	TRBV7-6	few	16	TRBJ2-1	CASSALAGGPGNEQFF	TGTGCCAGCAGCGCCCTAGCGGGAGGGCCTGGAAATGAGCAGTTCTTC
.	TRBV2	many	10	TRBJ2-7	CASAGYEQYF	TGTGCCAGTGCGGGCTACGAGCAGTACTTC
TRBD2	TRBV5-4	.	16	TRBJ2-1	CASSGGGLSSYNEQFF	TGTGCCAGCAGTGGGGGGGGATTGAGCTCCTACAATGAGCAGTTCTTC
.	TRBV6-2/TRBV6-3	many	13	TRBJ1-5	CASSPGPFQPQHF	TGTGCCAGCAGCCCAGGACCTTTTCAGCCCCAGCATTTT
TRBD2	TRBV11-2	many	17	TRBJ2-1	CASSRTILAGGPSEQFF	TGTGCCAGCAGCCGAACCATCCTAGCGGGGGGGCCCTCAGAGCAGTTCTTC
TRBD2	TRBV5-1	many	18	TRBJ2-1	CASSFGYSGTSENNEQFF	TGCGCCAGCAGCTTCGGATACTCCGGGACTAGCGAGAACAATGAGCAGTTCTTC
TRBD1	TRBV15	many	15	TRBJ1-2	CATSRDREVIGGYTF	TGTGCCACCAGCAGGGACAGGGAGGTAATAGGCGGCTACACCTTC
TRBD1	TRBV6-2/TRBV6-3	many	13	TRBJ1-1	CASIRDRVTEAFF	TGTGCCAGCATCAGAGACAGGGTCACTGAAGCTTTCTTT
.	TRBV7-2	many	14	TRBJ2-7	CASSLVGSVYEQYF	TGTGCCAGCAGCTTAGTTGGGTCAGTCTACGAGCAGTACTTC
.	TRBV18	.	14	TRBJ1-6	CASSPWGEDSPLHF	TGTGCCAGCTCACCCTGGGGAGAAGACTCACCCCTCCACTTT
.	TRBV7-9	many	14	TRBJ2-7	CASSPRDKNYEQYF	TGTGCCAGCAGCCCCCGGGACAAAAACTACGAGCAGTACTTC
TRBD1	TRBV6-5	.	13	TRBJ2-5	CASSRQGEETQYF	TGTGCCAGCAGTCGACAGGGGGAAGAGACCCAGTACTTC
TRBD2	TRBV5-4	many	16	TRBJ2-5	CASSPEPSGGFETQYF	TGTGCCAGCAGCCCCGAGCCTAGCGGGGGTTTTGAGACCCAGTACTTC
.	TRBV29-1	many	14	TRBJ2-1	CSGGVPWTDNEQFF	TGCAGCGGTGGGGTACCGTGGACGGACAATGAGCAGTTCTTC
TRBD1	TRBV9	many	16	TRBJ1-2	CASSVSTGDLNYGYTF	TGTGCCAGCAGCGTTTCAACAGGGGACCTTAACTATGGCTACACCTTC
.	TRBV12-3/TRBV12-4	many	15	TRBJ2-1	CASRWGSGRNNEQFF	TGTGCCAGCAGGTGGGGGTCGGGGCGAAACAATGAGCAGTTCTTC
TRBD2	TRBV11-2	.	14	TRBJ2-4	CASSLGSAGGLQYF	TGTGCCAGCAGTCTAGGGAGCGCGGGGGGGCTTCAGTACTTC
.	TRBV7-6	many	15	TRBJ1-1	CASSLVRGGGTEAFF	TGTGCCAGCAGCTTAGTTAGGGGTGGCGGCACTGAAGCTTTCTTT
.	TRBV19	many	14	TRBJ2-3	CAASLGAVMDTQYF	TGTGCGGCCTCACTCGGGGCTGTGATGGATACGCAGTATTTT
.	TRBV18	many	16	TRBJ2-1	CASSPRGGGSYNEQFF	TGTGCCAGCTCACCACGGGGAGGCGGCTCCTACAATGAGCAGTTCTTC
.	TRBV20-1	.	12	TRBJ2-3	CSARGPSDTQYF	TGCAGTGCTAGAGGACCCAGCGATACGCAGTATTTT
TRBD2	TRBV18	many	15	TRBJ2-1	CASSPPGLSYNEQFF	TGTGCCAGCTCACCCCCGGGACTAAGCTACAATGAGCAGTTCTTC
TRBD2	TRBV10-3	many	13	TRBJ2-3	CASAREEANTQYF	TGTGCCAGCGCCCGGGAGGAAGCAAATACGCAGTATTTT
.	TRBV7-2	many	18	TRBJ1-2	CASSLVGGTPLANYGYTF	TGTGCCAGCAGCTTAGTTGGGGGAACTCCGTTAGCTAACTATGGCTACACCTTC
.	TRBV20-1	many	10	TRBJ2-1	CSAYSGEQFF	TGCAGTGCTTACTCGGGTGAGCAGTTCTTC
TRBD2	TRBV7-9	.	17	TRBJ2-1	CASSSDYTSGRGYEQFF	TGTGCCAGCAGCTCTGACTACACTAGCGGGAGAGGGTATGAGCAGTTCTTC
TRBD1	TRBV11-2	.	14	TRBJ1-6	CASSLDRDNSPLHF	TGTGCCAGCAGCTTGGACAGGGATAATTCACCCCTCCACTTT
.	TRBV5-6	many	17	TRBJ2-2	CASSSASGTGNTGELFF	TGTGCCAGCAGCTCGGCCTCCGGGACGGGAAACACCGGGGAGCTGTTTTTT
TRBD2	TRBV4-3	many	19	TRBJ2-7	CASSQEGGPGTSGEYEQYF	TGCGCCAGCAGCCAAGAAGGTGGCCCCGGGACTAGCGGGGAGTACGAGCAGTACTTC
.	TRBV5-1	many	13	TRBJ1-1	CASSLGRNTEAFF	TGCGCCAGCAGCTTGGGGCGAAACACTGAAGCTTTCTTT
TRBD1	TRBV6-6	many	13	TRBJ2-3	CASRDRVTDTQYF	TGTGCCAGCAGGGACAGGGTAACAGATACGCAGTATTTT
.	TRBV7-9	many	12	TRBJ2-1	CASSLVRNEQFF	TGTGCCAGCAGTCTGGTGCGGAATGAGCAGTTCTTC
.	TRBV30	many	11	TRBJ2-2	CAWSRNRELFF	TGTGCCTGGAGCCGTAATAGGGAGCTGTTTTTT
TRBD1	TRBV24-1	many	13	TRBJ2-1	CATMGQGHGEQFF	TGTGCCACCATGGGACAGGGTCATGGTGAGCAGTTCTTC
TRBD2	TRBV5-1	many	15	TRBJ2-1	CASSAGLGAIMRQFF	TGCGCCAGCAGCGCGGGACTAGGGGCGATAATGAGGCAGTTCTTC
.	TRBV7-9	many	13	TRBJ2-3	CASSHRVADTQYF	TGTGCCAGCAGCCATAGGGTAGCAGATACGCAGTATTTT
TRBD2	TRBV7-9	few	16	TRBJ2-5	CASTPPLAGEQETQYF	TGTGCCAGCACACCCCCACTAGCGGGAGAACAAGAGACCCAGTACTTC
TRBD2	TRBV10-1	many	16	TRBJ2-1	CASSESTSGSRNEQFF	TGCGCCAGCAGTGAGTCGACTAGCGGGAGCAGGAATGAGCAGTTCTTC
.	TRBV18	.	15	TRBJ2-7	CASSPGAVEPYEQYF	TGTGCCAGCTCACCAGGGGCAGTGGAACCCTACGAGCAGTACTTC
TRBD1	TRBV14	once	19	TRBJ2-1	CASSPGTGLAGSSYNEQFF	TGTGCCAGCAGCCCGGGGACAGGGCTGGCGGGAAGCTCCTACAATGAGCAGTTCTTC
TRBD2	TRBV27	many	15	TRBJ2-7	CASSLLASGAGEQYF	TGTGCCAGCAGTTTGTTGGCTAGCGGTGCTGGCGAGCAGTACTTC
.	TRBV29-1	many	13	TRBJ1-1	CSVGGQMNTEAFF	TGCAGCGTTGGTGGGCAGATGAACACTGAAGCTTTCTTT
TRBD2	TRBV9	few	15	TRBJ2-2	CASSKGGGKTGELFF	TGTGCCAGCAGCAAGGGCGGGGGAAAGACCGGGGAGCTGTTTTTT
.	TRBV7-6	.	11	TRBJ2-1	CASSSNNEQFF	TGTGCCAGCAGCAGCAATAATGAGCAGTTCTTC
.	TRBV6-4	few	14	TRBJ1-1	CASRAGAANTEAFF	TGTGCCAGCAGGGCCGGGGCGGCGAACACTGAAGCTTTCTTT
.	TRBV15	many	13	TRBJ2-2	CATSRLGTGELFF	TGTGCCACCAGCAGATTGGGGACCGGGGAGCTGTTTTTT
TRBD1	TRBV5-1	many	14	TRBJ2-5	CASSTGTGSGTQYF	TGCGCCAGCAGCACCGGGACAGGGTCGGGGACCCAGTACTTC
.	TRBV12-3/TRBV12-4	many	18	TRBJ2-1	CASSLRSLLTSSYNEQFF	TGTGCCAGCAGCCTCCGGAGCCTCCTGACGAGCTCCTACAATGAGCAGTTCTTC
.	TRBV29-1	many	12	TRBJ1-2	CSVSAGGVSYTF	TGCAGCGTGTCAGCCGGGGGCGTGAGCTACACCTTC
TRBD1	TRBV10-2	many	15	TRBJ2-7	CASSEVGQLPYEQYF	TGCGCCAGCAGTGAGGTGGGACAGCTACCCTACGAGCAGTACTTC
TRBD2	TRBV20-1	many	17	TRBJ2-7	CSARDLLAGGAFAEQYF	TGCAGTGCTAGAGACCTTCTAGCGGGGGGCGCCTTTGCTGAGCAGTACTTC
TRBD1	TRBV5-4	many	15	TRBJ2-1	CASSSQDRAYNEQFF	TGTGCCAGCAGCTCACAGGACAGGGCCTACAATGAGCAGTTCTTC
.	TRBV6-5	many	17	TRBJ1-2	CASSYSKTRGVNYGYTF	TGTGCCAGCAGTTACTCGAAAACAAGGGGGGTTAACTATGGCTACACCTTC
.	TRBV29-1	.	11	TRBJ1-4	CSVLSQGKLFF	TGCAGCGTCCTTTCCCAGGGAAAACTGTTTTTT
TRBD1	TRBV10-3	.	16	TRBJ2-7	CAISDRRTGGNYEQYF	TGTGCCATCAGTGATCGCAGGACAGGGGGAAACTACGAGCAGTACTTC
TRBD1	TRBV2	medium-sized	18	TRBJ1-6	CASSETGSATNYNSPLHF	TGTGCCAGCAGTGAGACAGGGAGTGCCACAAACTATAATTCACCCCTCCACTTT
.	TRBV5-5	many	15	TRBJ2-1	CASSLLTASYNEQFF	TGTGCCAGCAGCTTGTTAACAGCATCCTACAATGAGCAGTTCTTC
.	TRBV10-3	medium-sized	14	TRBJ2-3	CAISAVGIPDTQYF	TGTGCCATCAGTGCTGTGGGTATCCCAGATACGCAGTATTTT